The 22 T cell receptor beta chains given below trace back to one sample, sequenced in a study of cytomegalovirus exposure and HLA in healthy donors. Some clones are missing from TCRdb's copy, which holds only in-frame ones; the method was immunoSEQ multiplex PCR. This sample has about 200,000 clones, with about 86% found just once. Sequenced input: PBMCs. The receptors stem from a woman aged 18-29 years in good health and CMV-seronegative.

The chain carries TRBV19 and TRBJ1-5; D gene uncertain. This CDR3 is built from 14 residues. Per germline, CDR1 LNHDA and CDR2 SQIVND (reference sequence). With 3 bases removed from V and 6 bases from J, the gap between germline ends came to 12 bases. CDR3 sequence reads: CASSIEGYGQPQHF. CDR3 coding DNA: TGTGCCAGTAGTATTGAGGGTTATGGTCAGCCCCAGCATTTT. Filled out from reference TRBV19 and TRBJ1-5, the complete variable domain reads DGGITQSPKYLFRKEGQNVTLSCEQNLNHDAMYWYRQDPGQGLRLIYYSQIVNDFQKGDIAEGYSVSREKKESFPLTVTSAQKNPTAFYLCASSIEGYGQPQHFGDGTRLSIL.

As DNA, the CDR3 is TGTGCCAGCAGCTTAGATTATTCTCCCGGTACGCAGTATTTT. This codes for CASSLDYSPGTQYF. The gene calls are TRBV11-2 and TRBJ2-3, with D unclear. Trimming cost V 0 bases and J 8 bases, with 12 bases left between them. Germline V lookup: CDR1 SGHAT, CDR2 FQNNGV. The CDR3 spans 14 residues.

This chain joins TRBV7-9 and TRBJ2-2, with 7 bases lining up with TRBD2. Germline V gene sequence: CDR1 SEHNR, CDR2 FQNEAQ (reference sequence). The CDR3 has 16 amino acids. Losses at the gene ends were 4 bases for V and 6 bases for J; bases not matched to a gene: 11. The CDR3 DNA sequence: TGTGCCAGCAGCTCCTCCCCCGGACTAGTCCCCGGGGAGCTGTTTTTT. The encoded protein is CASSSSPGLVPGELFF.

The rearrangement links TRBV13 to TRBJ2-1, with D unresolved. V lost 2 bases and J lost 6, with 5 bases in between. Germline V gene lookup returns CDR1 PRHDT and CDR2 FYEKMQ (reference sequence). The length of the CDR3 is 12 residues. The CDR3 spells CASSLRGNEQFF. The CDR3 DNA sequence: TGTGCCAGCAGCTTACGAGGCAATGAGCAGTTCTTC.

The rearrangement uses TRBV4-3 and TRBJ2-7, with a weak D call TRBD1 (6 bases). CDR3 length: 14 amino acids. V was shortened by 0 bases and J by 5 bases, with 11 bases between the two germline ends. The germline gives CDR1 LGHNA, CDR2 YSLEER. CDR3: CASSQEEAGDEQYF. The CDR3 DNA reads TGCGCCAGCAGCCAAGAAGAAGCAGGGGACGAGCAGTACTTC.

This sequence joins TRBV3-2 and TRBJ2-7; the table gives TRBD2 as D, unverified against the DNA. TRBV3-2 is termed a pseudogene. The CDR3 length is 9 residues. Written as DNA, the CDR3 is TGTGAGCGCTCCTACGAGCAGTACTTC. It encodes CERSYEQYF.

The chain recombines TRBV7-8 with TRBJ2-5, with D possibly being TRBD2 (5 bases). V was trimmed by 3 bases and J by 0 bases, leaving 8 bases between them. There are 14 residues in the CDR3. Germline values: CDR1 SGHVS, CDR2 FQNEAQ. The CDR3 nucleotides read TGTGCCAGCAGCTTCCGAGGGAACCAAGAGACCCAGTACTTC. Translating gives CASSFRGNQETQYF.

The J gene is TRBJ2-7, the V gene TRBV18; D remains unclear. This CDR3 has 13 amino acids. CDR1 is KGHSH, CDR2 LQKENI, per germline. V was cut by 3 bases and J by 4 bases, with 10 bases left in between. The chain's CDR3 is CASSPLQSYEQYF. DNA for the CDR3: TGTGCCAGCTCACCCCTACAGAGTTACGAGCAGTACTTC.

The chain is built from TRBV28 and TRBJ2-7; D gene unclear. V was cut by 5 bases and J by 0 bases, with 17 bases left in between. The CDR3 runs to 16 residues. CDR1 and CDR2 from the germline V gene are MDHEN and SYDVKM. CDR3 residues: CASSPQTPSLSYEQYF. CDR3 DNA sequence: TGTGCCAGCAGTCCCCAGACTCCTTCACTCTCCTACGAGCAGTACTTC.

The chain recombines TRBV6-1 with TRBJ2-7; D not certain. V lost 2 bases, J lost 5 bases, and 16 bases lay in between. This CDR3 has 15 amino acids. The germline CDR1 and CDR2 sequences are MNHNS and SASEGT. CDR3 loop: CASSEIEESPHEQYF. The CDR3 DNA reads TGTGCCAGCAGTGAAATCGAGGAGTCGCCCCACGAGCAGTACTTC.

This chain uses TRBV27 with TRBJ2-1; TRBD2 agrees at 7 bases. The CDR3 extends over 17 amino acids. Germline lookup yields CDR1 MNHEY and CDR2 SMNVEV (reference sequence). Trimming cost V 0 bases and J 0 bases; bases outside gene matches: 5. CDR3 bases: TGTGCCAGCAGTTTATCTTCGACTAGCTACTCCTACAATGAGCAGTTCTTC. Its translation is CASSLSSTSYSYNEQFF.

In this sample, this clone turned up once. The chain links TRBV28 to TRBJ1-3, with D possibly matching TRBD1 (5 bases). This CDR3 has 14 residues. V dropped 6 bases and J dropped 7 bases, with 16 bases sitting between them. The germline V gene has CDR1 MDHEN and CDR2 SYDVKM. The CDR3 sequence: CASSRTLLRNTIYF. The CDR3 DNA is TGTGCCAGCAGCAGGACACTCCTTAGGAACACCATATATTTT.

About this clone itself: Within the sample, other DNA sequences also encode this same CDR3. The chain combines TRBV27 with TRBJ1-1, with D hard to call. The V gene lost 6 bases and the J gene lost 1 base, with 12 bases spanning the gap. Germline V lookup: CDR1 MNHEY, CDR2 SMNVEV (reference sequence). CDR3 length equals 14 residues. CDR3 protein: CASSPLGRNTEAFF. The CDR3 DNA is TGTGCCAGCAGCCCACTAGGGAGGAACACTGAAGCTTTCTTT.

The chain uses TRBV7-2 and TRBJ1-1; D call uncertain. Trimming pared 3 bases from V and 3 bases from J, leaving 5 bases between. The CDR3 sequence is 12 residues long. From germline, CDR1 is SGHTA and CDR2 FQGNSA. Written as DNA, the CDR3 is TGTGCCAGCAGCTTTCTTGACACTGAAGCTTTCTTT. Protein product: CASSFLDTEAFF.

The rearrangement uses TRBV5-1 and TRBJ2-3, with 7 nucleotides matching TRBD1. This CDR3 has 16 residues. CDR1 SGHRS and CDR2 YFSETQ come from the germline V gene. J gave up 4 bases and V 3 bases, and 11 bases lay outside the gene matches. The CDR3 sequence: CASSSDRVGIADTQYF. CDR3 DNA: TGCGCCAGCAGCTCCGACAGGGTTGGGATCGCAGATACGCAGTATTTT.

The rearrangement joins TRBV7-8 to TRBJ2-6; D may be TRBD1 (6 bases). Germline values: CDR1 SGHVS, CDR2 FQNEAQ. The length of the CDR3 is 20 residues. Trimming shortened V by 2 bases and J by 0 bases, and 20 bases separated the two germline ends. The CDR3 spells CASSLRTELTRRSGANVLTF. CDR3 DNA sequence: TGTGCCAGCAGCTTAAGGACAGAACTGACCCGACGCTCTGGGGCCAACGTCCTGACTTTC. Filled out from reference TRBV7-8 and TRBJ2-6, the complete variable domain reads GAGVSQSPRYKVAKRGQDVALRCDPISGHVSLFWYQQALGQGPEFLTYFQNEAQLDKSGLPSDRFFAERPEGSVSTLKIQRTQQEDSAVYLCASSLRTELTRRSGANVLTFGAGSRLTVL.

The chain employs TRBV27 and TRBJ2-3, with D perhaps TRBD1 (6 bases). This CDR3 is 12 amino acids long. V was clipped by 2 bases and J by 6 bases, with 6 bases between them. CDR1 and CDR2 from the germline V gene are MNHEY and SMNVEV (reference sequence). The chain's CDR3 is CASSLRGDTQYF. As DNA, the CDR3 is TGTGCCAGCAGTTTAAGGGGGGATACGCAGTATTTT.

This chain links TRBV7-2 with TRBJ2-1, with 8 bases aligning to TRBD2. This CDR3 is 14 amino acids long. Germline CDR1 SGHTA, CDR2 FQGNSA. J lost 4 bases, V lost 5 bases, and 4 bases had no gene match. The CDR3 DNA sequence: TGTGCCAGCAGCATCCAGCGGGGGTACAATGAGCAGTTCTTC. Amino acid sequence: CASSIQRGYNEQFF.

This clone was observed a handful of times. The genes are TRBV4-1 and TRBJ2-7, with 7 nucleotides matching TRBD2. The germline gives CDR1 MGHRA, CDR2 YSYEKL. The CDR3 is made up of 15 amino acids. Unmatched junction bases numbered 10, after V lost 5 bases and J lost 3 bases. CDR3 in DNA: TGCGCCAGCAGCAGAACCGCGGGAGTTCTCTACGAGCAGTACTTC. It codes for CASSRTAGVLYEQYF.

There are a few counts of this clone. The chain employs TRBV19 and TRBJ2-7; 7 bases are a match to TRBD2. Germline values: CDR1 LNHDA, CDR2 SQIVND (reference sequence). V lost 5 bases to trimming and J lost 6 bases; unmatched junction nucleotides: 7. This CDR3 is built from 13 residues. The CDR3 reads CASSQAGRLEQYF. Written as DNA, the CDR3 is TGTGCCAGTAGTCAAGCGGGACGACTCGAGCAGTACTTC.

The CDR3 nucleotides read TGTGCCAGCAGCGTGACTAGCGGGAGTTACGGAGATACGCAGTATTTT. This sequence encodes CASSVTSGSYGDTQYF. V is TRBV9 and J is TRBJ2-3; the match to TRBD2 covers 12 bases. The CDR3 is made up of 16 amino acids. J was trimmed by 5 bases and V by 2 bases; bases with no gene match: 6. Germline V gene lookup returns CDR1 SGDLS and CDR2 YYNGEE.

CDR3 sequence reads: CASSAGVGATGEQFF. The CDR3 region has the DNA TGTGCCAGCAGCGCCGGAGTGGGGGCGACAGGTGAGCAGTTCTTC. This chain joins TRBV11-3 and TRBJ2-1, with D maybe TRBD1 (6 bases). The germline gives CDR1 SGHNT, CDR2 YENEEA. This CDR3 has 15 amino acids. Trimming cost V 5 bases and J 9 bases, with 20 bases left between them. The whole variable domain, filled in from reference TRBV11-3 and TRBJ2-1, reads EAGVVQSPRYKIIEKKQPVAFWCNPISGHNTLYWYLQNLGQGPELLIRYENEEAVDDSQLPKDRFSAERLKGVDSTLKIQPAELGDSAVYLCASSAGVGATGEQFFGPGTRLTVL.